The entry below gives a single TCR beta chain sequence along with its context. What it recognizes is unknown. An end of the junction does not agree with germline; a read error may underlie this. Germline CDR1 and CDR2: SGHAT and FQNNGV. The CDR3 totals 17 residues. This sample's RNA came from whole unsorted tissue. The normal lung tissue was taken more than 3 cm from the tumor edge. Donors were chemotherapy-naive, newly diagnosed lung cancer surgical patients in China, August–late 2014. The data originate from a study of tumor and adjacent non-tumor tissue in lung cancer. Study context: Patients comprised some eleven adenocarcinoma, 2 squamous cell carcinoma and 1 small cell lung cancer. Approximately 4.2 million productive TCRbeta reads were obtained per sample on average. Whole-study results and caveats: Top 100 clones took a larger repertoire share in normal lung.

A modified ARM-PCR protocol with three rounds of nested PCR amplified TCRbeta. TCRdb reprocessed the multiplex PCR reads with MiXCR, giving one entry per CDR3 protein. The table has about 67,000 distinct CDR3 sequences, around 82% seen once. The sample consisted of distant non-tumor lung tissue. The TCR originated in a man aged 55 to 70 with non-small cell lung cancer. The chain employs TRBV11-2 and TRBJ2-5; D remains unclear. Here the CDR3 reads CDSSLVPGMGLDETQYF. CDR3 bases: TGTGACAGCAGCCTAGTGCCGGGTATGGGGTTAGATGAGACCCAGTACTTC.